This record covers a single TCR beta chain. These data are taken from a study of cytomegalovirus exposure and HLA in healthy donors. The PCR ran on 60 Vbeta and 13 Jbeta primers. Profiling relied on immunoSEQ multiplex PCR, and the TCRdb table lists in-frame clones only, not all of them. The sample shows under 200,000 clones, 80% to 85% of them seen only once. The ends lost 6 bases at V and 4 bases at J; junction bases unmatched: 3. The germline V gene encodes CDR1 MNHEY and CDR2 SMNVEV (reference sequence). The CDR3 has 14 amino acids. V and J are TRBV27 and TRBJ2-1; 10 bases line up with TRBD2. Sequenced input: PBMCs. The source of this sequence is a woman between 18 and 29 years old in good health and CMV-seronegative. For the CDR3, the DNA is TGTGCCAGCAGCCGGACTAGCGGTTACAATGAGCAGTTCTTC. Amino acid sequence: CASSRTSGYNEQFF.